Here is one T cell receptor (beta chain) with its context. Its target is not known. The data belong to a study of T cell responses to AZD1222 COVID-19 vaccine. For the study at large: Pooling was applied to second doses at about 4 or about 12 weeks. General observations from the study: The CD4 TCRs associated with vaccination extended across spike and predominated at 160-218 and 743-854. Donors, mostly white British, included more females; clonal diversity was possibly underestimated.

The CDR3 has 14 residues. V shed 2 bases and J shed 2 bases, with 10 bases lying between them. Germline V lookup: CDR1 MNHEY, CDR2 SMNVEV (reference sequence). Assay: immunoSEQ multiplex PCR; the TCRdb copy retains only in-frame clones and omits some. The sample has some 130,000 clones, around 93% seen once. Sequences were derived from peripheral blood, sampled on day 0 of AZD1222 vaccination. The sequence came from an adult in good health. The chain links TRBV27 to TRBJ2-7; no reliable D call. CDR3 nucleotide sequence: TGTGCCAGCAGTTTAATGGCAGATGCCTACGAGCAGTACTTC. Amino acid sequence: CASSLMADAYEQYF.